These 12 T cell receptor beta chains originate from one sample sequenced in a study of blood T cell repertoires in COVID-19. Libraries were prepared by immunoSEQ multiplex PCR; TCRdb keeps only in-frame clonotypes and omits some of them. The repertoire consists of approximately 65,000 clones, with roughly 77% occurring once and the leading ten covering 15% to 18%. Sequencing was performed on peripheral blood. The receptors originated from a man at least 80 years old with acute or convalescent COVID-19.

The V and J genes are TRBV6-2 or TRBV6-3 and TRBJ2-2; 7 nucleotides agree with TRBD2. CDR3 length equals 16 residues. V was clipped by 5 bases and J by 1 base; unmatched bases: 7. Germline CDR1 reads MNHEY; CDR2 reads SVGEGT. CDR3 sequence: CASSASGVVNTGELFF. CDR3 coding DNA: TGTGCCAGCAGTGCAAGCGGGGTGGTGAACACCGGGGAGCTGTTTTTT.

The chain employs TRBV19 and TRBJ1-4; D unresolved. This CDR3 contains 11 residues. V was shortened by 4 bases and J by 7 bases, with 4 bases between the two germline ends. The germline CDR1 and CDR2 sequences are LNHDA and SQIVND (reference sequence). DNA of the CDR3: TGTGCCAGTAGTACGTCTGAAAAACTGTTTTTT. It is translated as CASSTSEKLFF.

V is TRBV29-1 and J is TRBJ1-4, with D uncertain. CDR3 length: 12 amino acids. Trimming removed 4 bases from V and 8 bases from J, with 11 bases in between. CDR1 and CDR2 (germline): SQVTM, ANQGSEA. The CDR3 sequence: CSVAGFREKLFF. CDR3 coding DNA: TGCAGCGTTGCCGGGTTCAGAGAAAAACTGTTTTTT.

The chain joins TRBV5-1 to TRBJ1-4; D remains unclear. Germline values: CDR1 SGHRS, CDR2 YFSETQ. The CDR3 is 15 amino acids. V was pared by 1 base and J by 1 base, with 8 bases between. CDR3: CASSLSGGTNEKLFF. CDR3 nucleotide sequence: TGCGCCAGCAGCTTGAGCGGAGGAACTAATGAAAAACTGTTTTTT. Drawing the rest from reference TRBV5-1 and TRBJ1-4, the complete variable domain is KAGVTQTPRYLIKTRGQQVTLSCSPISGHRSVSWYQQTPGQGLQFLFEYFSETQRNKGNFPGRFSGRQFSNSRSEMNVSTLELGDSALYLCASSLSGGTNEKLFFGSGTQLSVL.

This clone has just one count. The V gene is TRBV6-6, the J gene TRBJ2-7, with D perhaps TRBD1 (5 bases). The CDR3 consists of 13 residues. Germline V gene lookup returns CDR1 MNHNY and CDR2 SVGAGI (reference sequence). Trimming shortened V by 6 bases and J by 3 bases, and 12 bases separated the two germline ends. The chain's CDR3 is CASSTTGDYEQYF. CDR3 nucleotide sequence: TGTGCCAGCAGCACTACAGGAGACTACGAGCAGTACTTC.

The chain recombines TRBV5-6 with TRBJ2-3; 13 bases fit TRBD2. The CDR3 is made up of 15 amino acids. V lost 4 bases to trimming and J lost 8 bases; unmatched junction nucleotides: 7. Per the germline V gene, CDR1 is SGHDT and CDR2 is YYEEEE. The CDR3, as DNA: TGTGCCAGCAGCACGAGGACTAGCGGGAGTCTTACGCAGTATTTT. This gives the protein CASSTRTSGSLTQYF. The variable domain in full, with the rest retrieved from reference TRBV5-6 and TRBJ2-3, is DAGVTQSPTHLIKTRGQQVTLRCSPKSGHDTVSWYQQALGQGPQFIFQYYEEEERQRGNFPDRFSGHQFPNYSSELNVNALLLGDSALYLCASSTRTSGSLTQYFGPGTRLTVL.

The gene calls are TRBV19 and TRBJ2-7, with 7 nucleotides matching TRBD1. With V trimmed by 5 bases and J by 4 bases, 5 bases remained unmatched. Per the germline V gene, CDR1 is LNHDA and CDR2 is SQIVND (reference sequence). This CDR3 spans 13 amino acids. CDR3 in DNA: TGTGCCAGTAGTTCCCGACAGGGTTACGAGCAGTACTTC. Amino acids: CASSSRQGYEQYF.

This clone was seen a single time. The chain combines TRBV7-2 with TRBJ2-1; 10 nucleotides line up with TRBD2. J lost 7 bases, V lost 5 bases, and 8 bases had no gene match. This CDR3 is built from 15 residues. The germline V gene has CDR1 SGHTA and CDR2 FQGNSA. Here the CDR3 DNA reads TGTGCCAGCAGCATCGATACAGCGGGGGGGAATGAGCAGTTCTTC. Its protein is CASSIDTAGGNEQFF.

The DNA for the CDR3 is TGTGCCAGCAGACCGGACACCAACTTTATCTATGGCTACACCTTC. This codes for CASRPDTNFIYGYTF. J is TRBJ1-2 and V is TRBV2, with D perhaps matching TRBD1 (5 bases). V lost 6 bases and J lost 4, with 18 bases in between. The germline gives CDR1 SNHLY, CDR2 FYNNEI. This CDR3 has 15 residues.

The chain links TRBV19 to TRBJ2-2, with a possible D match to TRBD2 (5 bases). The V gene's germline CDR1 is LNHDA and CDR2 SQIVND (reference sequence). V lost 7 bases and J 2 bases, leaving 11 bases between the germline ends. The CDR3 is 14 amino acids. CDR3 sequence reads: CASTLGGNTGELFF. As DNA, the CDR3 is TGTGCCAGTACCCTCGGAGGTAACACCGGGGAGCTGTTTTTT.

The chain uses TRBV12-3 or TRBV12-4 and TRBJ1-5, with D perhaps matching TRBD1 (5 bases). The CDR3 length is 12 residues. The V end was cut by 6 bases, the J end by 10 bases, with 13 bases between. The CDR3 is CASSPIQGPQHF. DNA for the CDR3: TGTGCCAGCAGCCCGATTCAGGGCCCCCAGCATTTT.

The chain couples TRBV10-3 to TRBJ1-1; 9 bases fit TRBD1. Looked up from germline, CDR1 is ENHRY and CDR2 is SYGVKD. After removal of 6 bases from V and 1 base from J, the junction contained 3 bases not matched to a gene. The CDR3 runs 14 residues. The CDR3 DNA sequence: TGTGCCATCAGCCCGGGACAGGGGAACACTGAAGCTTTCTTT. This sequence encodes CAISPGQGNTEAFF.